This is a list of T cell receptor beta chains from one sample in a study of cytomegalovirus exposure and HLA in healthy donors. Sequenced by immunoSEQ multiplex PCR; TCRdb stores in-frame clones only, minus some. The sample consists of more than 85,000 clones, about 76% of them appearing once. The sequenced sample consisted of PBMCs. Receptors originate from a woman under 40 in good health and CMV-seronegative. The CDR3 runs from the conserved cysteine through the conserved F or W. A D gene is named only where the DNA matches it firmly. Expanded clones get a size class; other rows say once, few or many, or leave the size out.

.	15	TRBV6-5	.	TRBJ2-3	CASSSRQSITDTQYF	TGTGCCAGCAGTTCACGACAGAGTATAACAGATACGCAGTATTTT
.	18	TRBV27	TRBD1	TRBJ2-6	CASSPLGTGVSGANVLTF	TGTGCCAGCAGTCCCCTAGGGACAGGGGTATCTGGGGCCAACGTCCTGACTTTC
.	16	TRBV5-1	TRBD2	TRBJ2-4	CASSVYTSGSGGIQYF	TGCGCCAGCAGCGTATACACTAGCGGGTCCGGCGGCATTCAGTACTTC
.	14	TRBV6-1	TRBD1	TRBJ1-2	CASSPGQGNYGYTF	TGTGCCAGCAGCCCGGGACAGGGTAACTATGGCTACACCTTC
.	15	TRBV28	TRBD1	TRBJ2-3	CASSSNDRGRGTQYF	TGTGCCAGCAGTTCGAACGACAGGGGCCGGGGTACGCAGTATTTT
.	14	TRBV28	.	TRBJ1-4	CASSPHVQGEKLFF	TGTGCCAGCAGTCCCCACGTCCAGGGGGAAAAACTGTTTTTT
.	15	TRBV7-9	TRBD1	TRBJ2-2	CASSYGTAYTGELFF	TGTGCCAGCAGCTACGGGACAGCTTACACCGGGGAGCTGTTTTTT
.	15	TRBV27	TRBD2	TRBJ2-1	CASSLGGAGLGEQFF	TGTGCCAGCAGTTTAGGGGGAGCGGGATTAGGTGAGCAGTTCTTC
.	19	TRBV5-1	.	TRBJ2-7	CASSPGQRSLRIGRGEQYF	TGCGCCAGCAGCCCTGGACAGAGAAGCCTTAGGATCGGTCGTGGCGAGCAGTACTTC
few	14	TRBV19	.	TRBJ2-2	CASSTGVGTGELFF	TGTGCCAGTAGTACCGGGGTGGGCACCGGGGAGCTGTTTTTT
.	14	TRBV7-2	TRBD1	TRBJ1-5	CASSPDRGNQPQHF	TGTGCCAGCAGCCCAGACAGGGGGAATCAGCCCCAGCATTTT
.	13	TRBV6-1	.	TRBJ2-5	CASSETAKGQQYF	TGTGCCAGCAGTGAAACAGCGAAGGGGCAGCAGTACTTC
once	14	TRBV27	TRBD2	TRBJ2-1	CASRPSGSYNEQFF	TGTGCCAGCAGACCTAGCGGATCCTACAATGAGCAGTTCTTC
.	14	TRBV10-3	.	TRBJ2-3	CAIRVTGSTDTQYF	TGTGCCATCAGGGTAACAGGAAGCACAGATACGCAGTATTTT
.	13	TRBV7-9	.	TRBJ2-1	CASSYRKDSPQFF	TGTGCCAGCAGTTACCGAAAAGACAGTCCGCAGTTCTTC
.	15	TRBV9	.	TRBJ2-2	CASSPTAANTGELFF	TGTGCCAGCAGCCCCACTGCGGCGAACACCGGGGAGCTGTTTTTT
.	14	TRBV28	.	TRBJ1-2	CASSEGGTNYGYTF	TGTGCCAGCAGCGAGGGGGGGACGAACTATGGCTACACCTTC
.	15	TRBV13	TRBD2	TRBJ2-7	CASSPWLADRYEQYF	TGTGCCAGCAGCCCTTGGCTAGCGGATAGGTACGAGCAGTACTTC
.	15	TRBV2	.	TRBJ1-1	CASSDPDIMNTEAFF	TGTGCCAGCAGTGACCCGGACATTATGAACACTGAAGCTTTCTTT
once	17	TRBV19	TRBD2	TRBJ2-1	CASSMGLAGGPYNEQFF	TGTGCCAGTAGTATGGGACTAGCGGGAGGGCCCTACAATGAGCAGTTCTTC
.	18	TRBV5-1	TRBD1	TRBJ2-2	CASSSGQGILSSTGELFF	TGCGCCAGCAGCTCGGGACAGGGTATACTAAGCTCGACCGGGGAGCTGTTTTTT
.	17	TRBV11-2	TRBD2	TRBJ2-3	CASTYTISGISTDTQYF	TGTGCCAGCACCTACACAATTAGCGGGATTAGCACAGATACGCAGTATTTT
.	16	TRBV7-7	TRBD1	TRBJ2-7	CASSLGGTGGWDEQYF	TGTGCCAGCAGCTTAGGAGGTACAGGGGGCTGGGACGAGCAGTACTTC
.	13	TRBV7-2	.	TRBJ2-5	CASSRPVEETQYF	TGTGCCAGCAGCCGCCCCGTAGAAGAGACCCAGTACTTC
few	15	TRBV7-9	.	TRBJ2-5	CASSFPAVARETQYF	TGTGCCAGCAGCTTTCCAGCGGTAGCGCGCGAGACCCAGTACTTC
few	16	TRBV4-1	TRBD2	TRBJ2-7	CASSRSEIAGAYEQYF	TGCGCCAGCAGCCGAAGCGAAATAGCGGGCGCCTACGAGCAGTACTTC
.	15	TRBV18	.	TRBJ2-1	CASSTGSSSYNEQFF	TGTGCCAGCTCGACAGGCTCGAGCTCCTACAATGAGCAGTTCTTC
once	13	TRBV28	.	TRBJ1-2	CASTTGSLGGYTF	TGTGCCAGCACAACAGGGAGCCTGGGGGGCTACACCTTC
.	13	TRBV19	.	TRBJ2-5	CASSMGARETQYF	TGTGCCAGTAGTATGGGGGCACGAGAGACCCAGTACTTC
.	14	TRBV28	.	TRBJ2-5	CASTQRSGSKTQYF	TGTGCCAGCACCCAGCGTAGTGGGTCGAAGACCCAGTACTTC
.	17	TRBV7-2	.	TRBJ2-3	CASSPTGGAGGTDTQYF	TGTGCCAGCAGCCCTACCGGTGGTGCTGGGGGGACAGATACGCAGTATTTT
.	15	TRBV27	TRBD2	TRBJ2-1	CASSFVLALDNEQFF	TGTGCCAGCAGTTTTGTACTAGCGCTTGACAATGAGCAGTTCTTC
once	16	TRBV27	.	TRBJ2-7	CASSEQGEASVGGQYF	TGTGCCAGCTCTGAGCAGGGGGAGGCTAGCGTCGGGGGGCAGTACTTC
.	13	TRBV5-6	TRBD1	TRBJ1-2	CASSKDRGQSYTF	TGTGCCAGCAGCAAGGACAGGGGGCAGAGCTACACCTTC
.	15	TRBV5-1	.	TRBJ1-2	CASSIQGPANYGYTF	TGCGCCAGCAGCATACAGGGACCAGCTAACTATGGCTACACCTTC
.	12	TRBV2	.	TRBJ2-7	CASTTSSYEQYF	TGTGCCAGCACGACTAGCTCCTACGAGCAGTACTTC
.	16	TRBV7-9	TRBD1	TRBJ2-2	CASSLLGQGVTGELFF	TGTGCCAGCAGCTTATTGGGACAGGGGGTCACCGGGGAGCTGTTTTTT
.	14	TRBV27	TRBD2	TRBJ2-1	CASSQGLVLNEQFF	TGTGCCAGCAGTCAAGGACTAGTATTGAATGAGCAGTTCTTC
.	14	TRBV28	TRBD1	TRBJ1-5	CASRVGTAGRPQHF	TGTGCCAGCAGAGTGGGGACAGCCGGGAGGCCCCAGCATTTT
.	11	TRBV5-1	.	TRBJ1-1	CASLTGTEAFF	TGCGCCAGCCTAACGGGCACTGAAGCTTTCTTT
.	15	TRBV7-9	.	TRBJ1-2	CSSSPLYADSGGYTF	TGTTCCAGCAGCCCCCTCTATGCCGATTCGGGTGGCTACACCTTC
.	16	TRBV4-3	.	TRBJ1-2	CASSQGYIGVGYGYTF	TGCGCCAGCAGCCAAGGCTACATAGGGGTCGGCTATGGCTACACCTTC
.	13	TRBV7-8	.	TRBJ1-1	CASSPFPNTEAFF	TGTGCCAGCAGCCCCTTCCCCAACACTGAAGCTTTCTTT
.	13	TRBV13	.	TRBJ2-2	CASRRVNTGELFF	TGTGCCAGCAGGAGGGTGAACACCGGGGAGCTGTTTTTT
.	15	TRBV6-1	.	TRBJ2-7	CASSPRETGSYEQYF	TGTGCCAGCAGTCCCCGCGAAACAGGTAGCTACGAGCAGTACTTC